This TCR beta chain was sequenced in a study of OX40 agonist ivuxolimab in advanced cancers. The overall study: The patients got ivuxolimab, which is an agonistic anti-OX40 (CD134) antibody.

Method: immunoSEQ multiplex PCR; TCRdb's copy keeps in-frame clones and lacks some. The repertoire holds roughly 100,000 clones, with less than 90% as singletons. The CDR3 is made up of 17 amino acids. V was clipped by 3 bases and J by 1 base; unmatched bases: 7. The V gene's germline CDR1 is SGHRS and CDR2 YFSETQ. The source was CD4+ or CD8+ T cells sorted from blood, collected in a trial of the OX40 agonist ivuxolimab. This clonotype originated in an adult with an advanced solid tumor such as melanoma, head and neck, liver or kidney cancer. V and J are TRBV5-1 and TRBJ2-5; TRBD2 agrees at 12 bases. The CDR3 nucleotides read TGCGCCAGCAGCTCCGGACTAGCGGGAATAATCCAAGAGACCCAGTACTTC. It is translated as CASSSGLAGIIQETQYF. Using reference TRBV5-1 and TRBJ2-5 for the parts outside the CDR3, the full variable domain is KAGVTQTPRYLIKTRGQQVTLSCSPISGHRSVSWYQQTPGQGLQFLFEYFSETQRNKGNFPGRFSGRQFSNSRSEMNVSTLELGDSALYLCASSSGLAGIIQETQYFGPGTRLLVL.